This T cell receptor (beta chain) was sequenced for a study of human T cells and chemical hapten exposure. In the study overall: Mostly female, the patients presented with alopecia areata, totalis or universalis. Study results and limitations: TCRs at a frequency above 1 in 1000 stayed unchanged with DPC sensitization. The formation of large CDR3 similarity clusters by expanded TCRs significantly exceeded that of controls.

Time point here: pre-sensitization, week 0. Specified treatment: therapeutic diphenylcyclopropenone sensitization with weekly scalp DPC. This clonotype was found a few times. No antigen is known for it. Original processing methods: From approximately 20,000 to 700,000 TCRs were found per sample, with a median of approximately 92,000. One entry per CDR3 protein, called by TCRdb with MiXCR from the RACE reads. The V and J calls and clone size come from TCRdb's table, not from the authors' own analysis. In the table there are around 260,000 distinct CDR3 sequences, more than 6.5% of which are singletons. The germline CDR1 and CDR2 sequences are SQVTM and ANQGSEA. This CDR3 comprises 14 residues. Trimming removed 5 bases at V and 0 bases at J, with 13 bases between.

This clonotype was sampled from a woman aged 40 to 55 with alopecia areata. Some clones in this sample may be carry-over from other donors' samples. Sequencing used whole blood, obtained in connection with sensitization to the hapten diphenylcyclopropenone (DPC). The V and J genes are TRBV29-1 and TRBJ1-1, with D possibly being TRBD1 (6 bases). The CDR3 loop is CSVNWGLVNTEAFF. The CDR3 nucleotides are TGCAGCGTTAATTGGGGGCTGGTGAACACTGAAGCTTTCTTT.